The next 17 T cell receptor beta chains were all read from a single sample in a study of T cell responses to AZD1222 COVID-19 vaccine (dated by TCRdb to the early 2020s). Library preparation was by the immunoSEQ multiplex PCR assay. TCRdb retrieved this table from immuneACCESS and kept in-frame rearrangements only. Not all clones are present; in checked studies, unresolved V genes account for under half, and no reason is known for the remainder. The sample contains 97,000 or so clones, approximately 81% of them found a single time. About 17% of the sample lies in the top ten. The time point label corresponds to: baseline before first vaccination. The sequencing used peripheral blood, collected on day 0 of AZD1222 vaccination. The receptor source for this set is an adult in good health.

The chain links TRBV19 to TRBJ2-7, with D possibly TRBD1 on 6 matching bases. Trimming took 5 bases from V and 4 from J, leaving 15 bases between them. Germline CDR1 and CDR2: LNHDA and SQIVND (reference sequence). The CDR3 covers 14 residues. In DNA form, the CDR3 reads TGTGCCAGTAGTTGGACAGCCGGGGTTTACGAGCAGTACTTC. Translation gives CASSWTAGVYEQYF. Full variable domain (outside the CDR3, taken from reference TRBV19 and TRBJ2-7): DGGITQSPKYLFRKEGQNVTLSCEQNLNHDAMYWYRQDPGQGLRLIYYSQIVNDFQKGDIAEGYSVSREKKESFPLTVTSAQKNPTAFYLCASSWTAGVYEQYFGPGTRLTVT.

This chain connects TRBV5-4 to TRBJ2-5; 11 positions agree with TRBD2. V was clipped by 0 bases and J by 4 bases; unmatched bases: 5. The CDR3 has 16 residues. The germline V gene has CDR1 SGHNT and CDR2 YYREEE (reference sequence). CDR3 sequence reads: CASSLGLAGGGETQYF. Here the CDR3 DNA reads TGTGCCAGCAGCTTGGGGCTAGCGGGAGGTGGAGAGACCCAGTACTTC.

The rearrangement uses TRBV7-2 and TRBJ1-6; the match to TRBD1 covers 7 bases. The V segment lost 5 bases and the J segment 14 bases; nucleotides outside the gene matches: 15. The CDR3 extends over 15 amino acids. Germline V CDR1 and CDR2: SGHTA, FQGNSA. The CDR3 spells CASSTTGTALSALHF. The CDR3 DNA is TGTGCCAGCAGCACGACCGGGACAGCACTATCGGCCCTCCACTTT.

This sequence joins TRBV5-1 and TRBJ2-2; 9 bases are a match to TRBD1. The V and J ends lost 1 base and 3 bases, in that order; junction bases with no gene match: 4. CDR3 size: 16 residues. Germline V CDR1 and CDR2: SGHRS, YFSETQ. The CDR3 spells CASSLTGGSDTGELFF. The CDR3 coding sequence is TGCGCCAGCAGCTTGACAGGGGGCTCAGACACCGGGGAGCTGTTTTTT.

The chain recombines TRBV3-1 (or the pseudogene TRBV3-2) with TRBJ1-5; no clear D. The CDR3 sequence is 15 residues long. The V gene's germline CDR1 is LGHDT and CDR2 YNNKEL (reference sequence). Trimming took off 1 base at V and 3 bases at J, with 10 bases between the two ends. The CDR3 loop reads CASSQGANLNQPQHF. The DNA of the CDR3 is TGTGCCAGCAGCCAAGGGGCGAACCTCAATCAGCCCCAGCATTTT.

This clone was detected once. The gene calls are TRBV13 and TRBJ2-7; TRBD1 matches at 7 bases. The trim removed 2 bases at V and 4 bases at J, leaving 2 bases unmatched. The CDR3 consists of 13 residues. Germline V gene lookup returns CDR1 PRHDT and CDR2 FYEKMQ (reference sequence). CDR3 loop: CASSLQQGYEQYV. Here the CDR3 DNA reads TGTGCCAGCAGCTTACAACAGGGGTACGAGCAGTACGTC.

The chain has TRBV11-3 and TRBJ1-3; D uncertain. Trimming left V 3 bases short and J 2 bases short, with 14 bases between. There are 16 residues in the CDR3. The V gene's germline CDR1 is SGHNT and CDR2 YENEEA. Here the CDR3 reads CASSFELTSPGNTIYF. The CDR3 DNA reads TGTGCCAGCAGCTTCGAACTCACATCGCCTGGAAACACCATATATTTT.

This clone was found once. The J gene is TRBJ2-7, the V gene TRBV19, with D uncertain. Trimming removed 3 bases from V and 6 bases from J, with 12 bases in between. From germline, CDR1 is LNHDA and CDR2 SQIVND (reference sequence). The CDR3 consists of 13 residues. The CDR3 here is CASSIGPPSEQYF. The CDR3 coding sequence is TGTGCCAGTAGTATTGGACCCCCGAGCGAGCAGTACTTC.

The chain couples TRBV27 to TRBJ1-1; 7 bases agree with TRBD1. Trimming cost V 5 bases and J 12 bases; bases outside gene matches: 15. Germline lookup yields CDR1 MNHEY and CDR2 SMNVEV (reference sequence). The length of the CDR3 is 14 residues. CDR3 DNA: TGTGCCAGCAGTAGAACCAGGGACAGTTCGTGGACTTTCTTT. Translation: CASSRTRDSSWTFF.

This rearrangement joins TRBV11-3 to TRBJ2-2; 7 nucleotides match TRBD1. Germline lookup yields CDR1 SGHNT and CDR2 YENEEA. After removal of 6 bases from V and 2 bases from J, the junction contained 9 bases not matched to a gene. The CDR3 runs 16 residues. The CDR3 sequence is CASSTTGYLNTGELFF. The CDR3 DNA reads as TGTGCCAGCAGTACGACAGGGTATCTAAACACCGGGGAGCTGTTTTTT.

The rearrangement links TRBV6-2 or TRBV6-3 to TRBJ1-5; 7 nucleotides line up with TRBD1. V lost 3 bases, J lost 7 bases, and 12 bases stayed unmatched. The CDR3 sequence is 16 residues long. The germline V gene has CDR1 MNHEY and CDR2 SVGEGT. CDR3 amino acids: CASSYGRQGDVQPQHF. The CDR3 DNA sequence: TGTGCCAGCAGTTATGGTCGACAGGGTGATGTGCAGCCCCAGCATTTT.

The J gene is TRBJ2-3, the V gene TRBV5-1; no definite D call. V lost 4 bases and J 1 base, leaving 16 bases between the germline ends. Germline V CDR1 and CDR2: SGHRS, YFSETQ. The CDR3 loop spans 16 amino acids. The chain's CDR3 is CASSQSGLVRTDTQYF. CDR3 coding DNA: TGCGCCAGCAGCCAATCGGGTCTGGTGCGCACAGATACGCAGTATTTT. The full variable domain, completed using reference TRBV5-1 and TRBJ2-3, is KAGVTQTPRYLIKTRGQQVTLSCSPISGHRSVSWYQQTPGQGLQFLFEYFSETQRNKGNFPGRFSGRQFSNSRSEMNVSTLELGDSALYLCASSQSGLVRTDTQYFGPGTRLTVL.

This sequence joins TRBV6-5 and TRBJ2-7; perhaps TRBD2 as D (7 bases). Trimming shortened V by 2 bases and J by 4 bases, and 15 bases separated the two germline ends. The CDR3 covers 15 residues. Germline CDR1 and CDR2: MNHEY and SVGAGI. CDR3 sequence: CASSYSGTRYYEQYF. Here the CDR3 DNA reads TGTGCCAGCAGTTACAGCGGGACAAGGTATTACGAGCAGTACTTC.

V is TRBV28 and J is TRBJ1-2, with D possibly being TRBD1 (6 bases). Trimming removed 6 bases at V and 4 bases at J, with 12 bases between. The CDR3 has 13 amino acids. The germline V gene has CDR1 MDHEN and CDR2 SYDVKM. Written as DNA, the CDR3 is TGTGCCAGCAGATCTGACAGGCCCTATGGCTACACCTTC. Translating gives CASRSDRPYGYTF.

The rearrangement joins TRBV7-2 to TRBJ2-1; tentatively, D is TRBD1 (5 bases). CDR1 and CDR2 from the germline V gene are SGHTA and FQGNSA. Trimming stripped 2 bases from V and 6 bases from J, with 14 bases between. This CDR3 has 15 residues. CDR3 in DNA: TGTGCCAGCAGCTTAATGCCAGGGTTGGGCAATGAGCAGTTCTTC. This sequence encodes CASSLMPGLGNEQFF.

V usage is TRBV4-1 and J usage is TRBJ2-3; 14 bases match TRBD2. Germline V CDR1 and CDR2: MGHRA, YSYEKL. J gave up 0 bases and V 4 bases, and 6 bases lay outside the gene matches. The CDR3 is made up of 18 amino acids. The CDR3: CASSPPGLAGVSTDTQYF. In DNA, the CDR3 is TGCGCCAGCAGCCCTCCGGGACTAGCGGGAGTTAGCACAGATACGCAGTATTTT.

The V call is TRBV6-2 or TRBV6-3, the J call TRBJ2-7, with TRBD2 matching over 9 bases. V was pared by 0 bases and J by 2 bases, with 8 bases of the junction left unmatched. This CDR3 has 17 amino acids. The germline gives CDR1 MNHEY, CDR2 SVGEGT. The DNA for the CDR3 is TGTGCCAGCAGTTACTCGTCGAGCGGGAGGACAACCTACGAGCAGTACTTC. Amino acids: CASSYSSSGRTTYEQYF.